A selection of T cell receptor beta chains follows, all from one sample in a study of CD8+CD57+ T cells in acquired aplastic anemia. Via MiXCR, TCRdb re-called the reads, giving one row per CDR3 protein. The repertoire holds under 200,000 distinct CDR3 sequences, with 45% to 50% as singletons. Sequenced material: sorted CD4+, CD8+, or CD8+CD57+ T cells (not recorded which) from PBMCs. The receptor source for this set is a human donor with aplastic anemia. The CDR3 runs from the conserved cysteine through the conserved F or W. D genes are given only for firm matches. For some rows the clone size is stated as once, few or many, or as a class when expanded; others skip it.

d_call cdr3_length j_call clone_size v_call cdr3_nt cdr3_aa
TRBD2 16 TRBJ2-5 . TRBV20-1 TGCAGTGCTAGAGATCTTACTAGCGGGGAGGAAGAGACCCAGTACTTC CSARDLTSGEEETQYF
TRBD1 15 TRBJ1-2 . TRBV19 TGTGCCAGTAGTATGGCGCAGGGGGTTAGCTATGGCTACACCTTC CASSMAQGVSYGYTF
. 15 TRBJ1-1 . TRBV20-1 TGCAGTGCTAGAATTGGCGGAAATTTGAACACTGAAGCTTTCTTT CSARIGGNLNTEAFF
TRBD2 16 TRBJ2-2 . TRBV27 TGTGCCAGCAGTTTCGGGACTAGCGGGGGGACCGGGGAGCTGTTTTTT CASSFGTSGGTGELFF
. 15 TRBJ1-5 few TRBV19 TGTGCCAGCGGTACAGGGAAGATAGGCAATCAGCCCCAGCATTTT CASGTGKIGNQPQHF
TRBD1 14 TRBJ1-2 . TRBV2 TGTGCCAGCAGAGCGGGACAGGGGGCTGAAGGCTGCACCTTC CASRAGQGAEGCTF
TRBD1 15 TRBJ2-5 . TRBV15 TGTGCCTCTCCCCCCCGGGACAGGGGACGGGAGACCCAGCACTTC CASPPRDRGRETQHF
TRBD1 14 TRBJ2-7 . TRBV5-4 TGTGCCAGCAGTTACGACAGGGTTTCCTACGAGCAGTACTTC CASSYDRVSYEQYF
TRBD2 17 TRBJ2-7 many TRBV6-1 TGTGCCAGCAGTGAATTGGGGTTAAGCGGGGCACCCTACGAGCAGTACTTC CASSELGLSGAPYEQYF
TRBD2 15 TRBJ2-5 . TRBV11-2 TGTGCCAGCAGCGCGACTAGCGGGGGTGGTGAGACCCAGTACTTC CASSATSGGGETQYF
. 13 TRBJ2-5 . TRBV2 TGTGCCAGCAGTGTGAATATCGGGGAGACCCAGTACTTC CASSVNIGETQYF
. 13 TRBJ2-7 . TRBV6-2/TRBV6-3 TGTGCCAGCAGTGACTTCGTGGGCTACGAGCAGTACTTC CASSDFVGYEQYF
TRBD1 13 TRBJ2-1 . TRBV19 TGTGCCAGTAGTATAGAAAGGGGACAGGAAGAGTTCTTC CASSIERGQEEFF
TRBD1 15 TRBJ1-5 few TRBV10-3 TGTGCCATCAGTCCCGGACAGGGAAACAATCAGCCCCAGCATTTT CAISPGQGNNQPQHF
. 11 TRBJ1-1 many TRBV7-9 TGTGCCAGCAGCTTAGGCAGAGAAGCTTTCTTT CASSLGREAFF